The present entry profiles one T cell receptor (beta chain) with its context. One end of the junction varies from germline; a read error may be responsible. The sample is drawn from a study of human T cells and chemical hapten exposure. Study background: For sensitization, 2% DPC was applied to a roughly 2 cm by roughly 2 cm patch of upper inner arm skin.

TCRdb re-analysed the RACE reads in MiXCR, keeping a single row per CDR3 protein. The sample lists nearly 80,000 distinct CDR3 sequences, about 9.4% seen once, with approximately 1.4% in the top ten. This CDR3 contains 16 residues. The V gene's germline CDR1 is SQVTM and CDR2 ANQGSEA. Time point defined: patch test 1, 2 weeks after DPC sensitization. Treatment of the sample: therapeutic diphenylcyclopropenone sensitization with weekly scalp DPC. The V and J genes are TRBV29-1 and TRBJ2-4; a possible D gene is TRBD2 (6 bases). This TCR came from a woman between 45 and 65 years old with alopecia areata. Some clones in this sample may be carry-over from other donors' samples. The starting material was whole blood, obtained in connection with sensitization to the hapten diphenylcyclopropenone (DPC). The CDR3 sequence is CSVYGRGRGAKNTQYF. The CDR3 DNA reads as TGCAGCGTTTATGGGCGGGGAAGGGGAGCCAAAAACACTCAGTACTTC.